Each of the 25 T cell receptor beta chains below was sequenced from the same sample in a study of OX40 agonist ivuxolimab in advanced cancers. Only in-frame clones appear in the TCRdb table, and some are missing; sequencing was by immunoSEQ multiplex PCR. The sample gives around 60,000 clones, 79% of which show up once; around 9.9% is in the top ten. This specimen consisted of CD4+ or CD8+ T cells sorted from blood, obtained in a trial of the OX40 agonist ivuxolimab. These receptors all stem from an adult with an advanced solid tumor such as melanoma, head and neck, liver or kidney cancer.

This chain joins TRBV5-1 and TRBJ2-2; 8 nucleotides align to TRBD1. Germline V gene sequence: CDR1 SGHRS, CDR2 YFSETQ. V lost 0 bases to trimming and J lost 3 bases; unmatched junction nucleotides: 7. The CDR3 length is 17 residues. DNA of the CDR3: TGCGCCAGCAGCTTGGGGGGACAGGCGCAGGACACCGGGGAGCTGTTTTTT. Protein product: CASSLGGQAQDTGELFF.

The chain's CDR3 is CSAAEEKLFF. The CDR3 DNA reads as TGCAGCGCCGCAGAAGAAAAACTGTTTTTT. The gene calls are TRBV29-1 and TRBJ1-4, with unresolved D. Trimming cost V 7 bases and J 8 bases, with 8 bases left between them. Germline CDR1 reads SQVTM; CDR2 reads ANQGSEA. The length of the CDR3 is 10 residues.

V gene TRBV10-3 combines with J gene TRBJ2-7, with TRBD2 identical over 8 bases. The length of the CDR3 is 15 residues. Germline CDR1 is ENHRY and CDR2 is SYGVKD. The V gene end was trimmed by 6 bases and the J gene end by 5 bases; junction bases not matched to a gene: 12. The CDR3 is CAISRLSGEGDEQYF. CDR3 DNA sequence: TGTGCCATCAGCCGCCTTAGCGGGGAAGGAGACGAGCAGTACTTC.

The chain has TRBV19 and TRBJ1-4, with a tentative D call TRBD1 (6 bases). CDR1 is LNHDA, CDR2 SQIVND, per germline (reference sequence). The CDR3 contains 15 residues. V was cut by 1 base and J by 3 bases, with 9 bases left in between. The CDR3 coding sequence is TGTGCCAGTAGTATAGTACAGGGAGCTAATGAAAAACTGTTTTTT. As protein: CASSIVQGANEKLFF.

The genes are TRBV6-1 and TRBJ2-3, with unresolved D. Germline values: CDR1 MNHNS, CDR2 SASEGT. The CDR3 spans 14 residues. The V gene lost 3 bases and the J gene lost 4 bases, with 11 bases spanning the gap. The CDR3 spells CASSEHPSADTQYF. As DNA, the CDR3 is TGTGCCAGCAGTGAGCATCCGAGTGCAGATACGCAGTATTTT.

The rearrangement links TRBV28 to TRBJ2-5; 7 nucleotides match TRBD1. Trimming at V came to 3 bases and at J to 0 bases, leaving 4 bases not matched to a gene. From germline, CDR1 is MDHEN and CDR2 SYDVKM. The CDR3 has 15 amino acids. The CDR3 bases are TGTGCCAGCAGTTTCGGGACAGCGTACCAAGAGACCCAGTACTTC. Amino acids: CASSFGTAYQETQYF.

This rearrangement joins TRBV27 to TRBJ2-6, with D unclear. Germline CDR1 and CDR2: MNHEY and SMNVEV (reference sequence). The V gene lost 4 bases and the J gene lost 2 bases, with 9 bases spanning the gap. This CDR3 contains 15 residues. The DNA for the CDR3 is TGTGCCAGCAGTTCAGGTTCGACTGGGGCCAACGTCCTGACTTTC. It yields the protein CASSSGSTGANVLTF. The entire variable domain, with the rest obtained from reference TRBV27 and TRBJ2-6, is as follows: EAQVTQNPRYLITVTGKKLTVTCSQNMNHEYMSWYRQDPGLGLRQIYYSMNVEVTDKGDVPEGYKVSRKEKRNFPLILESPSPNQTSLYFCASSSGSTGANVLTFGAGSRLTVL.

In nucleotides, the CDR3 is TGTGCCAGCAGTTATTCTGCAACTAATGAAAAACTGTTTTTT. This sequence encodes CASSYSATNEKLFF. This chain links TRBV6-5 with TRBJ1-4; D ambiguous. The CDR3 consists of 14 residues. V shed 3 bases and J shed 0 bases, with 5 bases lying between them. Germline V gene sequence: CDR1 MNHEY, CDR2 SVGAGI.

The chain couples TRBV11-2 to TRBJ2-7; D not certain. Germline CDR1 and CDR2: SGHAT and FQNNGV. V shed 1 base and J shed 0 bases, with 4 bases lying between them. This CDR3 comprises 13 residues. The CDR3 protein is CASSLAVSYEQYF. The CDR3 bases are TGTGCCAGCAGCTTAGCCGTCTCCTACGAGCAGTACTTC.

The gene calls are TRBV20-1 and TRBJ1-1, with D tentatively TRBD1 (5 bases). There are 10 residues in the CDR3. Germline V lookup: CDR1 DFQATT, CDR2 SNEGSKA (reference sequence). Trimming stripped 7 bases from V and 7 bases from J, with 10 bases between. The CDR3 sequence is CSVGRGEAFF. CDR3 nucleotide sequence: TGCAGTGTGGGGAGGGGTGAAGCTTTCTTT.

The V gene is TRBV7-6, the J gene TRBJ2-3, with 12 bases identical to TRBD2. This CDR3 has 16 amino acids. From germline, CDR1 is SGHVS and CDR2 FNYEAQ. With 5 bases clipped from V and 2 bases from J, the junction kept 5 bases outside the gene matches. Here the CDR3 reads CASSPRTSGNTDTQYF. The CDR3 coding sequence is TGTGCCAGCAGCCCCCGGACTAGCGGGAACACAGATACGCAGTATTTT.

This clone showed up just once. This rearrangement joins TRBV7-3 to TRBJ2-7; 8 positions agree with TRBD2. CDR1 is SGHTA, CDR2 FQGTGA, per germline. V was clipped by 2 bases and J by 0 bases; unmatched bases: 3. CDR3 length equals 15 residues. CDR3 amino acids: CASSLSSGPSYEQYF. The CDR3 bases are TGTGCCAGCAGCTTATCTAGCGGGCCCTCCTACGAGCAGTACTTC.

This chain uses TRBV6-5 with TRBJ2-7; the match to TRBD1 covers 10 bases. J was trimmed by 2 bases and V by 5 bases; bases with no gene match: 3. In germline, CDR1 is MNHEY, CDR2 SVGAGI. The CDR3 sequence is 14 residues long. CDR3 nucleotide sequence: TGTGCCAGCAGTACCGGGACAGGGGCCTACGAGCAGTACTTC. Amino acids: CASSTGTGAYEQYF.

The chain employs TRBV6-6 and TRBJ2-5; TRBD2 aligns across 9 bases. The DNA end is more similar to TRBJ2-7, so the J call may be wrong. CDR1 is MNHNY and CDR2 is SVGAGI in the germline V gene (reference sequence). This CDR3 contains 16 residues. CDR3 coding DNA: TGTGCCAGCAGTCTCGGACTAGCGAGACTCTCGGACGAGCAGTACTTC. Translated: CASSLGLARLSDEQYF.

The chain joins TRBV29-1 to TRBJ2-6; D ambiguous. CDR3 length: 12 residues. Germline V gene data show CDR1 as SQVTM and CDR2 as ANQGSEA. V dropped 1 base and J dropped 3 bases, with 1 base sitting between them. This CDR3 reads CSVEVGANVLTF. The CDR3 DNA sequence: TGCAGCGTTGAAGTTGGGGCCAACGTCCTGACTTTC. The variable domain in full, with the rest retrieved from reference TRBV29-1 and TRBJ2-6, is SAVISQKPSRDICQRGTSLTIQCQVDSQVTMMFWYRQQPGQSLTLIATANQGSEATYESGFVIDKFPISRPNLTFSTLTVSNMSPEDSSIYLCSVEVGANVLTFGAGSRLTVL.

The chain joins TRBV11-2 to TRBJ2-5; D may match TRBD1 or TRBD2 (5 bases each). V lost 3 bases and J lost 7, with 15 bases in between. This CDR3 spans 14 amino acids. CDR1 and CDR2 (germline): SGHAT, FQNNGV. The CDR3 here is CASSFGDGLGTQYF. The CDR3, as DNA: TGTGCCAGCAGCTTTGGGGACGGTTTGGGGACCCAGTACTTC.

This sequence joins TRBV30 and TRBJ2-3; D is undetermined. Germline V gives CDR1 GTSNPN, CDR2 SVGIG (reference sequence). V was trimmed by 4 bases and J by 4 bases, leaving 15 bases between them. The length of the CDR3 is 14 residues. CDR3 amino acids: CAWILAGGSDTQYF. CDR3 sequence (DNA): TGTGCCTGGATTTTGGCCGGTGGGTCAGATACGCAGTATTTT.

The chain recombines TRBV4-3 with TRBJ1-6; a possible D gene is TRBD1 (6 bases). Germline CDR1 and CDR2: LGHNA and YSLEER. The CDR3 is 16 residues long. V shed 4 bases and J shed 7 bases, with 17 bases lying between them. Here the CDR3 reads CASSPYRQVGNSPLHF. CDR3 bases: TGCGCCAGCAGCCCTTATCGACAGGTTGGGAATTCACCCCTCCACTTT.

The chain uses TRBV7-2 and TRBJ2-1, with D possibly being TRBD1 (6 bases). The CDR3 consists of 15 residues. The germline V and J ends were trimmed by 2 bases and 3 bases, with 11 bases remaining between them. Germline CDR1 reads SGHTA; CDR2 reads FQGNSA. CDR3 nucleotides: TGTGCCAGCAGCTTAATGGACAGCTTCTACAATGAGCAGTTCTTC. It specifies CASSLMDSFYNEQFF.

The genes are TRBV6-1 and TRBJ1-5, with 9 bases matching TRBD1. Germline V lookup: CDR1 MNHNS, CDR2 SASEGT. The length of the CDR3 is 16 residues. Unmatched junction bases numbered 7, after V lost 3 bases and J lost 4 bases. In DNA, the CDR3 is TGTGCCAGCAGTGAGTTGGGGACAGGGATTAATCAGCCCCAGCATTTT. It encodes CASSELGTGINQPQHF.

The chain joins TRBV27 to TRBJ1-5; maybe TRBD1 (5 bases). From germline, CDR1 is MNHEY and CDR2 SMNVEV (reference sequence). V shed 3 bases and J shed 1 base, with 10 bases lying between them. The CDR3 is made up of 15 amino acids. CDR3 DNA: TGTGCCAGCAGTTTCAGAGGGGTAAGCAATCAGCCCCAGCATTTT. This encodes CASSFRGVSNQPQHF.

The table lists this clone with a count of one. The genes are TRBV7-3 and TRBJ2-1; tentative D call: TRBD2 (5 bases). V was shortened by 5 bases and J by 2 bases, with 13 bases between the two germline ends. There are 15 residues in the CDR3. CDR1 SGHTA and CDR2 FQGTGA come from the germline V gene. The CDR3 region is CASSPEGLPYNEQFF. For the CDR3, the DNA is TGTGCCAGCAGCCCCGAGGGCTTACCCTACAATGAGCAGTTCTTC.

This chain uses TRBV4-1 with TRBJ1-1, with TRBD1 identical over 7 bases. The trim removed 1 base at V and 8 bases at J, leaving 10 bases unmatched. Germline V CDR1 and CDR2: MGHRA, YSYEKL. The CDR3 runs to 15 residues. The DNA for the CDR3 is TGCGCCAGCAGCCAAGTATTTGGAGGACAGGACGAAGCTTTCTTT. It yields the protein CASSQVFGGQDEAFF.

In the case of this clone: A much larger clone lies one base from this, so it may be a read error. The chain employs TRBV5-6 and TRBJ2-1; D uncertain. Trimming removed 0 bases from V and 7 bases from J, with 5 bases in between. The CDR3 is made up of 12 amino acids. The V gene's germline CDR1 is SGHDT and CDR2 YYEEEE. The CDR3 DNA reads TGTGCCAGCAGCTTGGGGGGTAATGAGCAGTTCTTC. It specifies CASSLGGNEQFF.

This clone is categorized as medium-sized. J is TRBJ2-3 and V is TRBV19, with D perhaps TRBD1 or TRBD2 (5 bases each). Germline values: CDR1 LNHDA, CDR2 SQIVND (reference sequence). The CDR3 is 14 amino acids. V lost 2 bases and J lost 4, with 10 bases in between. The CDR3 nucleotides are TGTGCCAGTAGTATAATGGGGGTGGCAGATACGCAGTATTTT. Translating it yields CASSIMGVADTQYF.